This paragraph reports one TCR beta chain. No antigen is known for it. Base quality data are lacking; no much larger clone is found one base away. This specimen belongs to a study of control samples from healthy donors and cancer patients (dated by TCRdb to 2020 to 2022). Measured from the cysteine to the phenylalanine, the CDR3 is 13 residues long. Only the CDR3 portion is preserved as DNA: 39 bases, with reading frame beginning at the first base. The junction carries 9 bases between V and J, which are trimmed by 4 bases and 4 bases respectively. From the germline V gene, CDR1 is KGHSH and CDR2 is LQKENI. Library preparation employed the immunoSEQ multiplex PCR assay. The table comes from immuneACCESS by way of TCRdb, which keeps in-frame sequences with V and J called. Part of the clones is missing from these tables; in studies checked, under half for an unresolved V gene and the rest for unknown reasons. For this sample there are some 95,000 clones; around three quarters appear just once. The ten top clones hold 10% to 13% of the sample.

The chain is encoded by TRBV18 joined to TRBJ2-3, with the D gene not confidently named. This receptor was taken from a woman aged 30 to 39 in good health. The sequencing sample was made of blood. CDR3 region: CASSRDDSDTQYF. The base sequence is TGTGCCAGCTCACGTGACGACTCAGATACGCAGTATTTT.